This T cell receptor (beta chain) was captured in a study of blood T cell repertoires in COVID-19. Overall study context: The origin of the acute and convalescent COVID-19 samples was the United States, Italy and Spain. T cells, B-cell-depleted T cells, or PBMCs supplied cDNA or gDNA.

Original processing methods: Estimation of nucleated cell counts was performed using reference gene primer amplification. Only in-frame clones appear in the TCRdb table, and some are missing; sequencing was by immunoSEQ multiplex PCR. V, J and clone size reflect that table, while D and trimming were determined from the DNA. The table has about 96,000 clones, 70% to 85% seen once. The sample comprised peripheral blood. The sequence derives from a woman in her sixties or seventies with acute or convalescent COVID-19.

The CDR3 bases are TGCAGCGTGGAGGGGACCGTAACCTACAATGAGCAGTTCTTC. Translation gives CSVEGTVTYNEQFF. V is TRBV29-1 and J is TRBJ2-1; weak D call: TRBD2 (6 bases). From germline, CDR1 is SQVTM and CDR2 ANQGSEA. The length of the CDR3 is 14 residues. V lost 6 bases to trimming and J lost 2 bases, with 14 bases between them.